This T cell receptor (beta chain) was obtained from a study of early T cells in non-severe SARS-CoV-2 infection. Individually, cDNA molecules had unique molecular identifiers attached to them. TCRdb reprocessed the 5' RACE reads via MiXCR and lists one record per CDR3 protein. The sample includes about 80,000 distinct CDR3 sequences, 10% to 12% of them seen just once. This clonotype was counted a few times. Sequencing used whole blood. The source is an adult who was a healthcare worker with PCR-confirmed SARS-CoV-2 infection or an uninfected control (not recorded which).

The CDR3 sequence is CASSYGGSYNEQFF. In DNA form, the CDR3 reads TGTGCCAGCAGTTATGGGGGTTCCTACAATGAGCAGTTCTTC. The chain recombines TRBV6-5 with TRBJ2-1; D tentatively fits TRBD1 or TRBD2 (5 bases each). Germline CDR1 MNHEY, CDR2 SVGAGI. Trimming pared 3 bases from V and 1 base from J, leaving 7 bases between. The CDR3 spans 14 residues.